The 15 T cell receptor beta chains below all came from one sample that was sequenced in a study of MAIT cells during Salmonella Paratyphi A infection. Time point reported: before S. Paratyphi A challenge (baseline). Valpha7.2+ CD161+ T cells were sorted by flow cytometry as MAIT cells. TCRdb redid the calling of the 5' RACE reads with MiXCR, one entry per CDR3 protein. This table has 1,000 or so distinct CDR3 sequences, 20% to 25% appearing once. These receptors have no identified antigens. Study results and caveats: MAIT TRBV usage was oligoclonal, favouring TRBV20 and TRBV6.

Sequenced material: MAIT cells from blood, taken at the first sampling point of the challenge study. The receptors here all came from a person aged 18 to 75 who was deliberately infected with Salmonella Paratyphi A in a paratyphoid fever challenge study.

On this clonotype: At one boundary the junction diverges from the germline segment, which might be a read error. V and J are TRBV6-1 and TRBJ2-3; 8 bases map to TRBD2. The length of the CDR3 is 15 residues. The V gene's germline CDR1 is MNHNS and CDR2 SASEGT. CDR3 in DNA: TGTGTCAGCCTCGGGGGGGGCCGCCACACAGATACGCAGTATTTT. As protein: CVSLGGGRHTDTQYF.

In this sample, this clonotype turned up many times. V usage is TRBV24-1 and J usage is TRBJ1-1, with 10 nucleotides matching TRBD1. V dropped 4 bases and J dropped 8; count of bases not matched to a gene: 3. The CDR3 has 13 residues. Germline-derived CDR1 and CDR2 are KGHDR and SFDVKD. The chain's CDR3 is CATSEGDRGEAFF. The CDR3 nucleotides read TGTGCCACCAGTGAAGGGGACAGGGGCGAAGCTTTCTTT.

As DNA, the CDR3 is TGTGCCAGCAGTGAAGAGGGGGGTAGGGGCGGGCTCCAGCAGTTCTTC. The encoded protein is CASSEEGGRGGLQQFF. The V gene is TRBV6-1, the J gene TRBJ2-1; D possibly uses TRBD1 or TRBD2 (6 bases each). V dropped 1 base and J dropped 11 bases, with 21 bases sitting between them. The germline CDR1 and CDR2 sequences are MNHNS and SASEGT. The CDR3 is made up of 16 amino acids.

This clonotype has only a few counts. The rearrangement links TRBV12-3 or TRBV12-4 to TRBJ2-1, with D perhaps matching TRBD2 (5 bases). V was trimmed by 3 bases and J by 1 base, leaving 10 bases between them. The CDR3 totals 15 residues. In DNA form, the CDR3 reads TGTGCCAGCAGTTTTTCCAGCGGATCCTACAATGAGCAGTTCTTC. Translated: CASSFSSGSYNEQFF.

This clonotype came up many times. V gene TRBV5-1 combines with J gene TRBJ2-2; D is ambiguous. The germline V gene encodes CDR1 SGHRS and CDR2 YFSETQ. CDR3 size: 14 residues. Between the trimmed V and J ends, which lost 0 bases and 2 bases, there was a span of 5 bases. This CDR3 reads CASSLGYNTGELFF. The CDR3 coding sequence is TGCGCCAGCAGCTTGGGTTACAACACCGGGGAGCTGTTTTTT.

Of note for this clonotype: Because it lacks the conserved phenylalanine or tryptophan at the end, this CDR3 is likely a read error. The DNA is left out, because the CDR3 cannot be placed on it with certainty; the CDR3 is given as TCRdb lists it. The genes are TRBV20-1 and TRBJ1-1; TRBD1 was called by the table and not checked on the DNA. The CDR3 has 13 residues if both end residues are counted. Looked up from germline, CDR1 is DFQATT and CDR2 is SNEGSKA (reference sequence). The CDR3 loop is CSARTLRGTEAFG.

This clonotype was recorded a few times. The chain uses TRBV6-4 and TRBJ2-3, with 10 nucleotides matching TRBD2. Per germline, CDR1 MRHNA and CDR2 SNTAGT. The CDR3 runs to 15 residues. The junction had 7 bases not matched to a gene; V was cut back by 4 bases and J by 6 bases. The CDR3 bases are TGTGCCAGCAGTGGGACTAGCGGAGCGGTGGATACGCAGTATTTT. Translation gives CASSGTSGAVDTQYF.

V and J are TRBV4-3 and TRBJ2-3, with 11 bases that match TRBD1. Germline trimming cut 0 bases from V and 4 bases from J; bases unmatched to any gene: 3. There are 16 residues in the CDR3. Per the germline V gene, CDR1 is LGHNA and CDR2 is YSLEER. CDR3: CASSQEVGQGADTQYF. The DNA for the CDR3 is TGCGCCAGCAGCCAAGAAGTGGGACAGGGGGCAGATACGCAGTATTTT.

The chain combines TRBV2 with TRBJ1-5, with D possibly being TRBD1 (6 bases). The CDR3 is 15 amino acids. The V gene's germline CDR1 is SNHLY and CDR2 FYNNEI. Trimming cost V 6 bases and J 4 bases, with 16 bases left between them. CDR3 amino acids: CASREGTNPNQPQHF. As DNA, the CDR3 is TGTGCCAGCAGAGAGGGGACAAACCCAAATCAGCCCCAGCATTTT. The complete variable domain, with remaining parts taken from reference TRBV2 and TRBJ1-5, reads EPEVTQTPSHQVTQMGQEVILRCVPISNHLYFYWYRQILGQKVEFLVSFYNNEISEKSEIFDDQFSVERPDGSNFTLKIRSTKLEDSAMYFCASREGTNPNQPQHFGDGTRLSIL.

This clonotype was recorded many times. CDR3: CSALEDRDTEAFF. The CDR3 nucleotides read TGCAGTGCTCTCGAGGACAGGGACACTGAAGCTTTCTTT. The gene calls are TRBV20-1 and TRBJ1-1, with 8 bases identical to TRBD1. The CDR3 has 13 residues. The junction had 5 bases not matched to a gene; V was cut back by 5 bases and J by 3 bases. Germline lookup yields CDR1 DFQATT and CDR2 SNEGSKA (reference sequence).

This clonotype was counted only a few times. V and J are TRBV6-4 and TRBJ2-3; TRBD2 aligns across 11 bases. V lost 0 bases to trimming and J lost 3 bases; unmatched junction nucleotides: 2. This CDR3 region has 16 residues. CDR1 and CDR2 (germline): MRHNA, SNTAGT. The CDR3 sequence is CASSDSASGGTDTQYF. Written as DNA, the CDR3 is TGTGCCAGCAGTGACTCCGCTAGCGGGGGGACAGATACGCAGTATTTT.

By its share, this clonotype is medium-sized. The chain joins TRBV4-3 to TRBJ2-5; 8 bases match TRBD1. The J segment lost 4 bases and the V segment lost 2 bases, leaving 6 bases of the junction unmatched. Germline loops: CDR1 LGHNA, CDR2 YSLEER. The CDR3 runs 15 residues. CDR3 nucleotide sequence: TGCGCCAGCAGCCAATCTCAGGGGGCATCAGAGACCCAGTACTTC. This sequence encodes CASSQSQGASETQYF.

This clonotype showed up just a few times. This sequence joins TRBV20-1 and TRBJ2-7; D is unresolved. The CDR3 has 13 amino acids. Germline V lookup: CDR1 DFQATT, CDR2 SNEGSKA (reference sequence). Trimming pared 2 bases from V and 3 bases from J, leaving 11 bases between. The CDR3: CSARSRNDYEQYF. The CDR3 DNA is TGCAGTGCTAGAAGTCGGAACGACTACGAGCAGTACTTC.

This clonotype was seen more than once but under ten times. This chain joins TRBV6-2 or TRBV6-3 and TRBJ2-2, with D possibly TRBD2 on 6 matching bases. Per the germline V gene, CDR1 is MNHEY and CDR2 is SVGEGT. Trimming took off 6 bases at V and 3 bases at J, with 14 bases between the two ends. This CDR3 is 15 amino acids long. The CDR3 DNA reads as TGTGCCAGCAGCAAGGAGGGCCGGGACACCGGGGAGCTGTTTTTT. As protein: CASSKEGRDTGELFF.

This clonotype was seen a few times. The chain links TRBV10-3 to TRBJ1-1; the match to TRBD1 covers 9 bases. CDR3 length equals 16 residues. Germline lookup yields CDR1 ENHRY and CDR2 SYGVKD. Germline trimming cut 3 bases from V and 1 base from J; bases unmatched to any gene: 6. The CDR3 DNA reads TGTGCCATCAGTGAAGACCTGGGACAGGGGAACACTGAAGCTTTCTTT. Translated, it gives CAISEDLGQGNTEAFF.